The rows below give T cell receptor beta chains drawn from one sample of a study of post-analysis software for immune sequencing data. TCRdb analysed the PCR reads with MiXCR anew, one entry per CDR3 protein. The repertoire holds 250,000 to 300,000 distinct CDR3 sequences, with 35% to 40% as singletons. The sample was blood. The receptors come from a girl aged 10 to 17 with multiple sclerosis. Both conserved end residues are part of each CDR3. Fields, in order: clone size, J gene, V gene, D gene, CDR3 protein, CDR3 DNA. D genes are given only for firm matches. Where a row states a size, it is once, few, many or the class of an expanded clone; other rows omit it.

- TRBJ2-5 TRBV10-3 - CAISGGPQETQYF TGTGCCATCAGTGGAGGGCCCCAAGAGACCCAGTACTTC
many TRBJ1-1 TRBV2 - CASSVQGNTEAFF TGTGCCAGCAGTGTCCAGGGGAACACTGAAGCTTTCTTT
few TRBJ1-1 TRBV28 - CASIRGSPTEAFF TGTGCCAGCATAAGGGGAAGTCCCACTGAAGCTTTCTTT
many TRBJ1-2 TRBV2 - CASQDSNYGYTF TGTGCCAGCCAGGACAGCAACTATGGCTACACCTTC
many TRBJ1-6 TRBV7-6 TRBD1 CASSFGQGDNSPLHF TGTGCCAGCAGCTTTGGACAGGGCGATAATTCACCCCTCCACTTT
many TRBJ2-1 TRBV5-1 - CASSLRGLAHNEQFF TGCGCCAGCAGCTTGAGAGGTCTAGCGCACAATGAGCAGTTCTTC
few TRBJ2-5 TRBV3-1 TRBD2 CASSQGTSGSQETQYF TGTGCCAGCAGCCAGGGGACTAGCGGGAGTCAAGAGACCCAGTACTTC
many TRBJ1-5 TRBV5-1 - CASSLGAGLQPQHF TGCGCCAGCAGCTTGGGGGCAGGGCTCCAGCCCCAGCATTTT
many TRBJ1-2 TRBV15 - CATSSDGTDYGYTF TGTGCCACCAGCAGCGACGGGACCGACTATGGCTACACCTTC
few TRBJ2-4 TRBV3-1 - CASSQSLLRGAKNIRYF TGTGCCAGCAGCCAGTCCCTGTTGCGGGGAGCCAAAAACATTCGGTACTTC
- TRBJ2-1 TRBV4-3 - CASSQERVSVFNEQFF TGCGCCAGCAGCCAAGAACGTGTCAGTGTCTTTAATGAGCAGTTCTTC
few TRBJ1-4 TRBV5-8 - CASSLLATNEKLFF TGTGCCAGCAGCTTACTTGCAACTAATGAAAAACTGTTTTTT
- TRBJ2-3 TRBV20-1 - CSAREAGPTDTQYF TGCAGTGCTAGAGAAGCAGGGCCCACAGATACGCAGTATTTT
- TRBJ1-5 TRBV20-1 - CSAREGEAGQPQHF TGCAGTGCTAGAGAGGGCGAGGCGGGGCAGCCCCAGCATTTT
- TRBJ2-5 TRBV10-3 - CAISPSPMHTQETQYF TGTGCCATCAGTCCGTCGCCTATGCATACCCAAGAGACCCAGTACTTC
- TRBJ2-5 TRBV7-2 - CASSLSEEQYF TGTGCCAGCAGCTTGTCCGAAGAGCAGTACTTC